This is a list of T cell receptor beta chains from one sample in a study of shared clonotypes between healthy human individuals. Clones were sequenced by immunoSEQ multiplex PCR, and TCRdb holds only the in-frame ones, with some missing. The sample contains some 1 million clones, approximately 70% of which appear only once. Input material: memory CD4+ T cells sorted from blood. The receptors stem from a young man in good health. Each CDR3 is given with its conserved first and last residue. Each record gives: CDR3 protein, CDR3 DNA, D gene, clone size, V gene, J gene. D genes are given only for firm matches. Expanded clones are given a class, and other clones once, few, many or no size at all.

CASLSADLGNTIYF	TGTGCCAGCCTCTCGGCAGATTTGGGAAACACCATATATTTT	-	few	TRBV2	TRBJ1-3
CAIRPGKGNEQFF	TGTGCCATCCGCCCCGGAAAGGGCAATGAGCAGTTCTTC	-	-	TRBV10-3	TRBJ2-1
CASSQLRGSTEAFF	TGTGCCAGCAGCCAACTAAGGGGGTCCACTGAAGCTTTCTTT	-	-	TRBV7-2	TRBJ1-1
CAIRAGTGNEKLFF	TGTGCCATCAGGGCCGGGACAGGGAATGAAAAACTGTTTTTT	TRBD1	-	TRBV10-3	TRBJ1-4
CASSYLTGDTTQYF	TGTGCCAGCAGTTACCTGACAGGGGACACGACCCAGTACTTC	TRBD1	-	TRBV6-5	TRBJ2-5
CASSLEQKQETQYF	TGCGCCAGCAGCTTGGAACAGAAACAAGAGACCCAGTACTTC	-	-	TRBV5-1	TRBJ2-5
CASSRGTSGGQFQETQYF	TGCGCCAGCAGTCGTGGGACTAGCGGGGGACAATTCCAAGAGACCCAGTACTTC	TRBD2	-	TRBV4-1	TRBJ2-5
CASRRTGQGRGAFF	TGTGCCAGCAGACGCACGGGACAGGGAAGAGGAGCTTTCTTT	TRBD1	few	TRBV6-5	TRBJ1-1
CASSQAVAVNYGYTF	TGCGCCAGCAGCCAGGCGGTGGCGGTTAACTATGGCTACACCTTC	-	-	TRBV4-3	TRBJ1-2
CASSYSTGQSRETQYF	TGTGCCAGCAGTTATAGTACGGGTCAGAGTCGTGAGACCCAGTACTTC	-	once	TRBV6-6	TRBJ2-5
CASSEEGYNSPLHF	TGTGCCAGCAGTGAAGAGGGGTACAATTCACCCCTCCACTTT	-	-	TRBV25-1	TRBJ1-6
CAWSGGSYNEQFF	TGTGCCTGGAGTGGTGGCTCCTACAATGAGCAGTTCTTC	-	-	TRBV30	TRBJ2-1
CASRQSGEQYF	TGTGCCAGCCGACAGTCCGGCGAGCAGTACTTC	-	-	TRBV18	TRBJ2-7
CASSYSRRDGYTF	TGTGCCAGCAGTTACTCGAGGAGGGATGGCTACACCTTC	-	-	TRBV6-5	TRBJ1-2
CASSLGGTGYSPLHF	TGTGCCAGCAGCTTAGGCGGGACAGGATATTCACCCCTCCACTTT	TRBD1	-	TRBV11-2	TRBJ1-6
CASSPANGFVYGYTF	TGTGCCAGCAGCCCAGCTAACGGATTCGTCTATGGCTACACCTTC	-	-	TRBV7-2	TRBJ1-2
CASSLGPQGVGELFF	TGCGCCAGCAGCTTGGGGCCTCAAGGGGTCGGGGAGCTGTTTTTT	-	-	TRBV5-1	TRBJ2-2
CASSLSPGTYEQYF	TGTGCCAGCAGTTTATCCCCAGGGACCTACGAGCAGTACTTC	-	-	TRBV28	TRBJ2-7
CASSPNRASEKLFF	TGTGCCAGCTCGCCTAACCGGGCGTCTGAAAAACTGTTTTTT	-	few	TRBV18	TRBJ1-4
CASSQDPQASQYF	TGCGCCAGCAGCCAAGATCCCCAGGCGTCGCAGTACTTC	-	many	TRBV4-3	TRBJ2-7
CASSKGGKETQYF	TGTGCCAGCAGTAAGGGGGGCAAGGAGACCCAGTACTTC	-	-	TRBV6-5	TRBJ2-5
CASSLGRKEQYF	TGTGCCAGCAGCTTAGGAAGGAAAGAGCAGTACTTC	-	-	TRBV7-8	TRBJ2-7
CASSLGLTNEQFF	TGCGCCAGCAGCTTGGGACTAACTAATGAGCAGTTCTTC	-	many	TRBV5-1	TRBJ2-1
CASSFGQWNTEAFF	TGTGCCAGCAGCTTCGGTCAGTGGAACACTGAAGCTTTCTTT	-	-	TRBV7-9	TRBJ1-1
CASSLESAEETQYF	TGCGCCAGCAGCTTGGAATCGGCTGAAGAGACCCAGTACTTC	-	-	TRBV5-1	TRBJ2-5